The 30 T cell receptor beta chains given below trace back to one sample, sequenced in a study of cytotoxic CD8 clonotypes in ibrutinib-treated CLL. Sequenced by immunoSEQ multiplex PCR; TCRdb stores in-frame clones only, minus some. The sample includes around 76,000 clones, 83% of them seen just once. Source: PBMCs, taken after 24 months of ibrutinib treatment. The receptors derive from a human donor with chronic lymphocytic leukemia.

CDR3 in amino acids: CASSSEWGADTQYF. For the CDR3, the DNA is TGTGCCAGCAGCTCGGAGTGGGGCGCAGATACGCAGTATTTT. The chain couples TRBV5-4 to TRBJ2-3, with a weak D call TRBD1 (5 bases). This CDR3 region has 14 residues. The V end lost 3 bases, the J end lost 4 bases, and 12 bases lay between the germline ends. Germline CDR1 is SGHNT and CDR2 is YYREEE (reference sequence).

This clone has more than one count but fewer than ten. The chain combines TRBV7-2 with TRBJ2-1; 8 bases are shared with TRBD2. The CDR3 covers 16 residues. The germline CDR1 and CDR2 sequences are SGHTA and FQGNSA. The J segment lost 5 bases and the V segment lost 5 bases, leaving 11 bases of the junction unmatched. The CDR3 sequence is CASSPSPAGAHNEQFF. The CDR3 DNA reads TGTGCCAGCAGCCCCTCCCCAGCGGGAGCCCACAATGAGCAGTTCTTC.

This sequence joins TRBV6-1 and TRBJ2-1, with D hard to call. CDR1 and CDR2 from the germline V gene are MNHNS and SASEGT. The CDR3 runs 14 residues. V lost 4 bases to trimming and J lost 4 bases, with 11 bases between them. For the CDR3, the DNA is TGTGCCAGCAGTGCGAACCGGTTATACAATGAGCAGTTCTTC. The encoded protein is CASSANRLYNEQFF.

This sequence joins TRBV27 and TRBJ2-7; no clear D. Germline V gene sequence: CDR1 MNHEY, CDR2 SMNVEV (reference sequence). CDR3 length equals 14 residues. The germline V and J ends were trimmed by 5 bases and 6 bases, with 17 bases remaining between them. CDR3 DNA: TGTGCCAGCAGTCCCCAGCCGTTTTTCGGCGAGCAGTACTTC. Translating gives CASSPQPFFGEQYF.

V usage is TRBV10-3 and J usage is TRBJ2-7, with 7 bases lining up with TRBD2. There are 14 residues in the CDR3. V trimming: 3 bases; J trimming: 5 bases; junction bases outside the gene matches: 7. In germline, CDR1 is ENHRY, CDR2 SYGVKD. CDR3 in amino acids: CAISDLGRNDEQYF. CDR3 nucleotide sequence: TGTGCCATCAGTGACCTCGGGAGGAACGACGAGCAGTACTTC.

The chain recombines TRBV28 with TRBJ2-2; D possibly corresponds to TRBD1 (6 bases). The CDR3 runs 20 residues. Trimming left V 4 bases short and J 1 base short, with 25 bases between. The germline gives CDR1 MDHEN, CDR2 SYDVKM. This CDR3 is CASSSRFIGQKGGNTGELFF. The DNA for the CDR3 is TGTGCCAGCAGTTCACGCTTTATAGGACAAAAAGGGGGGAACACCGGGGAGCTGTTTTTT. Filled out from reference TRBV28 and TRBJ2-2, the complete variable domain reads DVKVTQSSRYLVKRTGEKVFLECVQDMDHENMFWYRQDPGLGLRLIYFSYDVKMKEKGDIPEGYSVSREKKERFSLILESASTNQTSMYLCASSSRFIGQKGGNTGELFFGEGSRLTVL.

This clone was recorded once. The chain uses TRBV27 and TRBJ1-2; 10 bases are shared with TRBD1. This CDR3 region has 15 residues. The ends lost 5 bases at V and 6 bases at J; junction bases unmatched: 9. Germline lookup yields CDR1 MNHEY and CDR2 SMNVEV (reference sequence). The CDR3 is CASSIFGTGENGYTF. The CDR3 bases are TGTGCCAGCAGTATCTTCGGGACAGGGGAAAATGGCTACACCTTC.

This clone was counted a single time. The V and J genes are TRBV7-6 and TRBJ1-2, with D perhaps matching TRBD1 (6 bases). This CDR3 is built from 16 residues. With 5 bases removed from V and 6 bases from J, the gap between germline ends came to 22 bases. Germline-derived CDR1 and CDR2 are SGHVS and FNYEAQ. The CDR3 nucleotides are TGTGCCAGCAGCCGCCTTAGGGCAGGGGCCTCCAATGGCTACACCTTC. This translates into CASSRLRAGASNGYTF.

This chain uses TRBV7-9 with TRBJ2-3; D uncertain. Germline V gives CDR1 SEHNR, CDR2 FQNEAQ (reference sequence). V was cut by 3 bases and J by 4 bases, with 17 bases left in between. The length of the CDR3 is 16 residues. CDR3 in amino acids: CASSFQPHNYADTQYF. The CDR3 nucleotides are TGTGCCAGCAGCTTTCAGCCCCACAACTACGCAGATACGCAGTATTTT.

This clone was counted between two and nine times. The chain has TRBV10-3 and TRBJ2-1, with a tentative D call TRBD2 (7 bases). Germline V gene data show CDR1 as ENHRY and CDR2 as SYGVKD. Deletions cut 6 bases from V and 8 bases from J, with 20 bases between. CDR3 length: 15 residues. Here the CDR3 reads CAIRMGGGDVDEQFF. The CDR3 bases are TGTGCCATCAGGATGGGAGGGGGGGATGTCGATGAGCAGTTCTTC.

The rearrangement links TRBV5-1 to TRBJ1-2; 8 nucleotides agree with TRBD1. This CDR3 has 12 residues. The V segment lost 5 bases and the J segment 9 bases; nucleotides outside the gene matches: 6. CDR1 is SGHRS and CDR2 is YFSETQ in the germline V gene. The CDR3 is CASRIQGGSYTF. The CDR3 DNA is TGCGCCAGCAGAATACAGGGGGGTAGCTACACCTTC.

The rearrangement uses TRBV28 and TRBJ1-3; possibly TRBD1 for D (5 bases). V shed 7 bases and J shed 4 bases, with 17 bases lying between them. In germline, CDR1 is MDHEN, CDR2 SYDVKM. The CDR3 spans 15 residues. The CDR3: CASTPRGGGGNTIYF. The DNA of the CDR3 is TGTGCCAGCACCCCCCGGGGGGGAGGGGGAAACACCATATATTTT.

This clone has only one observation. This rearrangement joins TRBV6-6 to TRBJ2-5, with D hard to call. The V and J ends lost 2 bases and 7 bases respectively, with 11 bases between them. CDR1 and CDR2 from the germline V gene are MNHNY and SVGAGI (reference sequence). The CDR3 is 13 residues long. Here the CDR3 reads CASSYPQMATQYF. In DNA, the CDR3 is TGTGCCAGCAGTTACCCACAAATGGCGACCCAGTACTTC.

J is TRBJ2-5 and V is TRBV7-8; no reliable D call. V was shortened by 3 bases and J by 9 bases, with 23 bases between the two germline ends. The CDR3 length is 16 residues. The germline V gene encodes CDR1 SGHVS and CDR2 FQNEAQ. Here the CDR3 DNA reads TGTGCCAGCAGCTTTTGGTTAGACGCTAGAATAGAAGCCCAGTACTTC. It codes for CASSFWLDARIEAQYF. The full variable domain, its missing parts supplied by reference TRBV7-8 and TRBJ2-5, is GAGVSQSPRYKVAKRGQDVALRCDPISGHVSLFWYQQALGQGPEFLTYFQNEAQLDKSGLPSDRFFAERPEGSVSTLKIQRTQQEDSAVYLCASSFWLDARIEAQYFGPGTRLLVL.

The chain carries TRBV7-3 and TRBJ1-5; D gene unclear. V shed 0 bases and J shed 3 bases, with 3 bases lying between them. Germline lookup yields CDR1 SGHTA and CDR2 FQGTGA. This CDR3 region has 13 residues. The CDR3 coding sequence is TGTGCCAGCAGCTTAACAGTCAATCAGCCCCAGCATTTT. Protein sequence: CASSLTVNQPQHF.

J is TRBJ1-1 and V is TRBV13; TRBD1 might be the D (5 bases). Germline values: CDR1 PRHDT, CDR2 FYEKMQ (reference sequence). The CDR3 is made up of 14 amino acids. Trimming left V 3 bases short and J 5 bases short, with 13 bases between. CDR3 amino acids: CASSFRDPRTEAFF. CDR3 sequence (DNA): TGTGCCAGCAGCTTCCGGGACCCGAGGACTGAAGCTTTCTTT.

This sequence joins TRBV7-9 and TRBJ1-3; 7 nucleotides match TRBD1. V lost 4 bases and J lost 0; bases outside the gene matches: 3. Per germline, CDR1 SEHNR and CDR2 FQNEAQ (reference sequence). The CDR3 consists of 15 residues. The CDR3 sequence is CASSSDRVSGNTIYF. For the CDR3, the DNA is TGTGCCAGCAGCTCCGACAGGGTCTCTGGAAACACCATATATTTT.

The V call is TRBV5-1, the J call TRBJ2-7; no definite D call. CDR1 SGHRS and CDR2 YFSETQ come from the germline V gene. V gave up 10 bases and J gave up 1 base, with 12 bases separating them. This CDR3 region has 12 residues. This CDR3 reads CALSPPSYEQYF. CDR3 DNA: TGCGCCCTCTCCCCCCCTTCCTACGAGCAGTACTTC.

The genes are TRBV27 and TRBJ1-6; 8 bases agree with TRBD1. V dropped 3 bases and J dropped 8; count of bases not matched to a gene: 0. Per the germline V gene, CDR1 is MNHEY and CDR2 is SMNVEV (reference sequence). The CDR3 runs 13 residues. The CDR3 DNA reads as TGTGCCAGCAGTTTGACAGGGGATTCACCCCTCCACTTT. Its protein product is CASSLTGDSPLHF.

V usage is TRBV7-2 and J usage is TRBJ2-5; tentatively, D is TRBD2 (7 bases). The length of the CDR3 is 16 residues. The germline gives CDR1 SGHTA, CDR2 FQGNSA. V dropped 4 bases and J dropped 2 bases, with 17 bases sitting between them. The CDR3 bases are TGTGCCAGCAGCTCCGGGGCGGGGGCCCGTCAAGAGACCCAGTACTTC. Amino acid sequence: CASSSGAGARQETQYF. Based on the CDR3 plus reference TRBV7-2 and TRBJ2-5, the full variable domain is GAGVSQSPSNKVTEKGKDVELRCDPISGHTALYWYRQSLGQGLEFLIYFQGNSAPDKSGLPSDRFSAERTGGSVSTLTIQRTQQEDSAVYLCASSSGAGARQETQYFGPGTRLLVL.

The chain links TRBV29-1 to TRBJ2-7; D is perhaps TRBD2 (6 bases). Germline loops: CDR1 SQVTM, CDR2 ANQGSEA. The CDR3 is 12 amino acids. Trimming removed 3 bases from V and 3 bases from J, with 9 bases in between. CDR3 DNA: TGCAGCGTTGACTCCGGGGGCTACGAGCAGTACTTC. Amino acids: CSVDSGGYEQYF.

The chain joins TRBV2 to TRBJ1-1; D gene unclear. Trimming took off 3 bases at V and 2 bases at J, with 13 bases between the two ends. From germline, CDR1 is SNHLY and CDR2 FYNNEI. CDR3 length: 15 residues. Here the CDR3 reads CASSEGDWANTEAFF. Written as DNA, the CDR3 is TGTGCCAGCAGTGAGGGTGATTGGGCCAACACTGAAGCTTTCTTT. The full variable domain, completed using reference TRBV2 and TRBJ1-1, is EPEVTQTPSHQVTQMGQEVILRCVPISNHLYFYWYRQILGQKVEFLVSFYNNEISEKSEIFDDQFSVERPDGSNFTLKIRSTKLEDSAMYFCASSEGDWANTEAFFGQGTRLTVV.

DNA for the CDR3: TGTGCCAGCTCCCCAACTAGCGGGAGAGACTCCTACGAGCAGTACTTC. It yields the protein CASSPTSGRDSYEQYF. The genes are TRBV18 and TRBJ2-7; 11 nucleotides agree with TRBD2. The germline gives CDR1 KGHSH, CDR2 LQKENI. The CDR3 runs 16 residues. The V gene end was trimmed by 6 bases and the J gene end by 0 bases; junction bases not matched to a gene: 7.

V and J are TRBV5-1 and TRBJ2-1; D possibly corresponds to TRBD2 (6 bases). The germline CDR1 and CDR2 sequences are SGHRS and YFSETQ. V was clipped by 1 base and J by 8 bases, with 16 bases between them. The CDR3 covers 15 residues. CDR3 sequence: CASSLLGGPGDEQFF. The CDR3 DNA reads as TGCGCCAGCAGCTTGTTGGGCGGCCCGGGGGATGAGCAGTTCTTC.

V usage is TRBV7-9 and J usage is TRBJ2-5; 7 nucleotides match TRBD1. Looked up from germline, CDR1 is SEHNR and CDR2 is FQNEAQ (reference sequence). This CDR3 is 14 amino acids long. The V and J ends lost 5 bases and 5 bases, in that order; junction bases with no gene match: 8. CDR3 region: CASSDKGAGETQYF. CDR3 nucleotides: TGTGCCAGCAGCGATAAGGGGGCTGGGGAGACCCAGTACTTC. Variable domain in full (rest from reference TRBV7-9 and TRBJ2-5): DTGVSQNPRHKITKRGQNVTFRCDPISEHNRLYWYRQTLGQGPEFLTYFQNEAQLEKSRLLSDRFSAERPKGSFSTLEIQRTEQGDSAMYLCASSDKGAGETQYFGPGTRLLVL.

The chain employs TRBV28 and TRBJ2-1; D is perhaps TRBD1 or TRBD2 (5 bases each). This CDR3 has 13 residues. Trimming took off 5 bases at V and 9 bases at J, with 14 bases between the two ends. The germline gives CDR1 MDHEN, CDR2 SYDVKM. As DNA, the CDR3 is TGTGCCAGCAGTGACTCGGGGCTTAGTGAGCAGTTCTTC. Amino acid sequence: CASSDSGLSEQFF.

The chain couples TRBV5-1 to TRBJ2-1; D call uncertain. This CDR3 region has 15 residues. Trimming removed 4 bases at V and 0 bases at J, with 11 bases between. The germline gives CDR1 SGHRS, CDR2 YFSETQ. The CDR3 is CASSGNSYSYNEQFF. As DNA, the CDR3 is TGCGCCAGCAGCGGGAACAGTTACTCCTACAATGAGCAGTTCTTC.

This sequence joins TRBV4-1 and TRBJ2-1; weak D call: TRBD2 (5 bases). The CDR3 extends over 15 amino acids. Germline lookup yields CDR1 MGHRA and CDR2 YSYEKL. The V gene lost 0 bases and the J gene lost 4 bases, with 10 bases spanning the gap. The CDR3 region has the DNA TGCGCCAGCAGCCAAGATCAGCGGCAGTACAATGAGCAGTTCTTC. Protein product: CASSQDQRQYNEQFF.

The chain uses TRBV21-1 and TRBJ2-7. TRBV21-1 is listed as a pseudogene. This CDR3 is built from 11 residues. The CDR3 protein is CASSENRTQYF. The CDR3, as DNA: TGTGCCAGCAGCGAAAACAGGACTCAGTACTTC.

The chain links TRBV7-6 to TRBJ2-3; 12 bases align to TRBD2. V shed 5 bases, J shed 4 bases, and the junction held 4 bases outside the gene matches. CDR3 size: 15 residues. CDR1 and CDR2 (germline): SGHVS, FNYEAQ. CDR3 in amino acids: CASSPLAGGADTQYF. In DNA form, the CDR3 reads TGTGCCAGCAGCCCCCTAGCGGGAGGGGCAGATACGCAGTATTTT.